This T cell receptor (beta chain) was identified during a study of blood T cell repertoires in COVID-19. Study summary: The analysed material was cDNA or gDNA that came from T cells, B-cell-depleted T cells, or PBMCs.

The table came from immunoSEQ multiplex PCR; TCRdb's copy has only in-frame clones and leaves some out. The sample has around 170,000 clones, around 84% seen once. CDR3 length equals 15 residues. V shed 4 bases, J shed 5 bases, and the junction held 10 bases outside the gene matches. In germline, CDR1 is MNHEY, CDR2 SVGEGT. The TCR was taken from a woman between 45 and 60 years old who had recovered from COVID-19. The rearrangement links TRBV6-2 or TRBV6-3 to TRBJ2-5; 7 bases line up with TRBD1. Sequencing was carried out using PBMCs or T cells enriched from blood (not recorded which). The CDR3 DNA reads TGTGCCAGCAGTTCAAACAGGGGCCGGTGGGAGACCCAGTACTTC. Amino acids: CASSSNRGRWETQYF.